A selection of T cell receptor beta chains follows, all from one sample in a study of beta chain features in type 1 diabetes. TCRdb's table, derived via immunoSEQ multiplex PCR, lists solely in-frame clones and lacks some. This sample has 390,000 or so clones, with 11% to 15% found just once. Sequenced material: naive CD4+ T cells from blood. These receptors were taken from a man aged 25 to 40 in good health. The CDR3 runs from the conserved cysteine through the conserved F or W. A D gene is named only where the DNA matches it firmly. Clone sizes are given selectively: once, few, many, or a class where the clone is expanded.

TRBJ2-2,14,TRBD1,few,TRBV14,TGTGCCAGCAGCCACCGGACAGGGCACCGGGAGCTGTTTTTT,CASSHRTGHRELFF
TRBJ1-1,12,-,few,TRBV29-1,TGCAGCGTTGGACGGACGAACACTGAAGCTTTCTTT,CSVGRTNTEAFF
TRBJ2-3,18,TRBD2,few,TRBV29-1,TGCAGCGTAGGGAGGATGGCTAGCGGGAGAGTCGGGACAGATACGCAGTATTTT,CSVGRMASGRVGTDTQYF
TRBJ2-7,14,TRBD1,few,TRBV18,TGTGCCAGCTCAACTGGACAGGGTTACTACGAGCAGTACTTC,CASSTGQGYYEQYF
TRBJ2-1,17,TRBD2,few,TRBV13,TGTGCCAGCAGCTCCCCCTCACTAGCGGGAAGACACAATGAGCAGTTCTTC,CASSSPSLAGRHNEQFF
TRBJ2-1,15,TRBD2,-,TRBV9,TGTGCCAGCAGCGTAGGGCTAGCGGCTTACAATGAGCAGTTCTTC,CASSVGLAAYNEQFF
TRBJ2-2,18,TRBD2,few,TRBV29-1,TGCAGCGTCGTGGAGTGGCGGGAGGGACGCCCGAACACCGGGGAGCTGTTTTTT,CSVVEWREGRPNTGELFF
TRBJ2-1,16,TRBD2,few,TRBV19,TGTGCCAGTAGGACCGCGGGGAGCGGGAGATCTGATGAGCAGTTCTTC,CASRTAGSGRSDEQFF
TRBJ1-2,16,-,-,TRBV29-1,TGCAGCGTTGGAAGGGTAGACAGCCCCGTGTTGTATGGCTACACCTTC,CSVGRVDSPVLYGYTF
TRBJ2-1,13,-,-,TRBV9,TGTGCCAGCAGCGTAGCAGCCTACAATGAGCAGTTCTTC,CASSVAAYNEQFF
TRBJ2-1,13,-,once,TRBV30,TGTGCCTGGAGGGGCCTCGCCTACAATGAGCAGTTCTTC,CAWRGLAYNEQFF
TRBJ2-3,17,TRBD2,few,TRBV4-3,TGCGCCAGCAGCCAAGATGCGGCGGGGGGCTTGCCAGATACGCAGTATTTT,CASSQDAAGGLPDTQYF
TRBJ2-2,15,TRBD1,few,TRBV7-9,TGTGCCAGCAGCCGGGACAGATCGAACACCGGGGAGCTGTTTTTT,CASSRDRSNTGELFF
TRBJ2-5,12,-,-,TRBV19,TGTGCCAGTAGCACAGGACGGGGGACCCAGTACTTC,CASSTGRGTQYF
TRBJ2-1,15,TRBD2,-,TRBV9,TGTGCCAGCAGCCCGGGACTAGCGAAGTACAATGAGCAGTTCTTC,CASSPGLAKYNEQFF
TRBJ2-3,13,-,-,TRBV25-1,TGTGCCAGCAGTGAATACAGGGCAGATACGCAGTATTTT,CASSEYRADTQYF
TRBJ2-3,16,-,-,TRBV7-2,TGTGCCAGCAGCTTATTTTGGCGTCCTAGCACAGATACGCAGTATTTT,CASSLFWRPSTDTQYF
TRBJ2-5,17,-,few,TRBV4-2,TGTGCCAGCAGCTCATCTGGATTAGCGGCAACCCAAGAGACCCAGTACTTC,CASSSSGLAATQETQYF
TRBJ2-1,12,-,-,TRBV6-5,TGTGCCAGCAGTTACGACAGAAATGAGCAGTTCTTC,CASSYDRNEQFF
TRBJ2-3,13,-,-,TRBV9,TGTGCCAGCAGCGTAGGCCCTACGGATACGCAGTATTTT,CASSVGPTDTQYF
TRBJ1-2,15,-,few,TRBV5-1,TGCGCCAGCAGCCCGGGGTGGGGTGGCGACTATGGCTACACCTTC,CASSPGWGGDYGYTF
TRBJ2-2,14,-,few,TRBV4-3,TGCGCCAGCAGCCTTGAGGAGGGGACCGGGGAGCTGTTTTTT,CASSLEEGTGELFF
TRBJ2-7,14,-,-,TRBV18,TGTGCCAGCTCACCTGCCCCAAGCTCCTACGAGCAGTACTTC,CASSPAPSSYEQYF
TRBJ2-3,12,-,few,TRBV28,TGTGCCAGCAGCCGAGGGGGTGATACGCAGTATTTT,CASSRGGDTQYF
TRBJ2-1,16,TRBD2,few,TRBV7-2,TGTGCCAGCAGCTCCCCGGCTAGCGGGAAATACAATGAGCAGTTCTTC,CASSSPASGKYNEQFF
TRBJ2-3,16,TRBD2,once,TRBV9,TGTGCCAGCAGCGTAGGAGCGGGAGCTTTCACAGATACGCAGTATTTT,CASSVGAGAFTDTQYF
TRBJ2-7,13,TRBD1,few,TRBV4-3,TGCGCCAGCAGCCAAGAACGCAGGGGGTACCCGTACTTC,CASSQERRGYPYF
TRBJ1-1,15,-,-,TRBV7-9,TGTGCCAGCAGCTTAGGGTCAGGGGTTTACACTGAAGCTTTCTTT,CASSLGSGVYTEAFF
TRBJ1-2,14,-,few,TRBV7-8,TGTGCCAGCAGCTTACGGGGGGACCCCTATGGCTACACCTTC,CASSLRGDPYGYTF
TRBJ2-1,10,-,few,TRBV20-1,TGCAGTGCTAGAAAGGACGAGCAGTTCTTC,CSARKDEQFF
TRBJ2-1,13,TRBD2,-,TRBV5-1,TGCGCCAGTAGGGCCGGGACTAGCAATGAGCAGTTCTTC,CASRAGTSNEQFF
TRBJ2-2,13,-,few,TRBV29-1,TGCAGCGTTCGTCCAGACAACACCGGGGAGCTGTTTTTT,CSVRPDNTGELFF
TRBJ2-5,14,-,few,TRBV9,TGTGCCAGCAGCGTAGGGGGGAGAGAAGAGACCCAGTACTTC,CASSVGGREETQYF
TRBJ2-3,15,TRBD2,-,TRBV7-2,TGTGCCAGCAGCTTAAAAAGCGGGGGAGCAGATACGCAGTATTTT,CASSLKSGGADTQYF
TRBJ1-3,15,-,few,TRBV18,TGTGCCAGCTCACCCGGAGGGGGTTCTGGAAACACCATATATTTT,CASSPGGGSGNTIYF
TRBJ2-5,14,-,few,TRBV2,TGTGCCAGCAGTGGAAGGCAGTCCCAAGAGACCCAGTACTTC,CASSGRQSQETQYF
TRBJ2-1,18,TRBD2,-,TRBV18,TGTGCCAGCTCAAATCAGGGCACCCCAGCGGGAGTTTCGAATGAGCAGTTCTTC,CASSNQGTPAGVSNEQFF